This T cell receptor (beta chain) was recorded in a study of cytomegalovirus exposure and HLA in healthy donors. The PCR had 60 Vbeta and 13 Jbeta primers. Using immunoSEQ multiplex PCR, the repertoire was profiled, and TCRdb retains in-frame clones only, with some absent. This table has 100,000 to 120,000 clones, about three quarters appearing once. The CDR3 loop spans 12 amino acids. From germline, CDR1 is SGHNT and CDR2 YENEEA. Between the trimmed V and J ends, which lost 0 bases and 3 bases, there was a span of 3 bases. The specimen sequenced was PBMCs. The source is a male donor in good health and CMV-seronegative. The V call is TRBV11-3, the J call TRBJ2-7; D remains unclear. The CDR3 region has the DNA TGTGCCAGCAGCTTAGACTACTACGAGCAGTACTTC. This gives the protein CASSLDYYEQYF.